Each of the 4 T cell receptor beta chains below was sequenced from the same sample in a study of T cell responses to AZD1222 COVID-19 vaccine. The protocol was immunoSEQ multiplex PCR, while the TCRdb copy is restricted to in-frame clones and leaves out a portion. The repertoire holds approximately 150,000 clones, 88% seen once, with around 2.3% in the top ten. The sample was peripheral blood, taken on day 0 of AZD1222 vaccination. The receptors were sampled from an adult in good health.

The chain has TRBV7-9 and TRBJ1-1, with D unresolved. Trimming removed 3 bases at V and 4 bases at J, with 9 bases between. Germline-derived CDR1 and CDR2 are SEHNR and FQNEAQ (reference sequence). The CDR3 loop spans 13 amino acids. The CDR3 nucleotides are TGTGCCAGCAGCTTTAGTGTTGGCACTGAAGCTTTCTTT. Residues: CASSFSVGTEAFF.

This clone was found once. The J gene is TRBJ1-1, the V gene TRBV11-3; unclear D gene. CDR1 and CDR2 from the germline V gene are SGHNT and YENEEA. Deletions cut 3 bases from V and 5 bases from J, with 13 bases between. CDR3 size: 14 residues. The CDR3 coding sequence is TGTGCCAGCAGCTTCCGGGCGGAGGGAACTGAAGCTTTCTTT. Translation: CASSFRAEGTEAFF.

The chain has TRBV2 and TRBJ1-5; D gene uncertain. Germline V gene data show CDR1 as SNHLY and CDR2 as FYNNEI. CDR3 size: 15 residues. The V end lost 2 bases, the J end lost 3 bases, and 11 bases lay between the germline ends. The CDR3 loop reads CASSERRPINQPQHF. In nucleotides, the CDR3 is TGTGCCAGCAGTGAACGGAGACCCATCAATCAGCCCCAGCATTTT. The whole variable domain, remainder taken from reference TRBV2 and TRBJ1-5, is EPEVTQTPSHQVTQMGQEVILRCVPISNHLYFYWYRQILGQKVEFLVSFYNNEISEKSEIFDDQFSVERPDGSNFTLKIRSTKLEDSAMYFCASSERRPINQPQHFGDGTRLSIL.

This clone was recorded only once. The V gene is TRBV12-5, the J gene TRBJ1-1; weak D call: TRBD1 (5 bases). The CDR3 runs to 17 residues. CDR1 LGHNT and CDR2 FRNRAP come from the germline V gene. Trimming left V 8 bases short and J 6 bases short, with 28 bases between. The CDR3 loop reads CASIQPPSPGRRPEAFF. For the CDR3, the DNA is TGTGCTAGTATTCAACCTCCCTCGCCAGGGCGGAGACCTGAAGCTTTCTTT.